Following are 18 T cell receptor beta chains from one sample sequenced in a study of cytomegalovirus exposure and HLA in healthy donors. Vbeta (60) and Jbeta (13) primers were used in the PCR. Here immunoSEQ multiplex PCR was the method, and the copy in TCRdb shows in-frame clones only, minus some. Seen in this sample are about 160,000 clones; the ten most common clones hold approximately 2%. Sequencing used PBMCs. All receptors come from a man aged 25 to 40 in good health and CMV-seronegative.

J is TRBJ1-6 and V is TRBV5-4; no clear D gene. CDR3 length: 13 residues. V lost 5 bases to trimming and J lost 4 bases, with 7 bases between them. The germline V gene has CDR1 SGHNT and CDR2 YYREEE (reference sequence). CDR3: CASRPEYNSPLHF. The CDR3 DNA follows: TGTGCCAGCAGGCCTGAGTATAATTCACCCCTCCACTTT. The variable domain in full, with the rest retrieved from reference TRBV5-4 and TRBJ1-6, is ETGVTQSPTHLIKTRGQQVTLRCSSQSGHNTVSWYQQALGQGPQFIFQYYREEENGRGNFPPRFSGLQFPNYSSELNVNALELDDSALYLCASRPEYNSPLHFGNGTRLTVT.

The gene calls are TRBV5-6 and TRBJ2-3, with 10 nucleotides matching TRBD2. CDR1 SGHDT and CDR2 YYEEEE come from the germline V gene. CDR3 length equals 14 residues. Trimming cost V 5 bases and J 4 bases; bases outside gene matches: 4. The CDR3 sequence: CASRLLAGADTQYF. The CDR3 nucleotides are TGTGCCAGCAGGTTGCTAGCGGGAGCAGATACGCAGTATTTT.

V gene TRBV19 combines with J gene TRBJ2-7, with 7 nucleotides matching TRBD1. The V gene's germline CDR1 is LNHDA and CDR2 SQIVND (reference sequence). V lost 3 bases and J lost 3; bases outside the gene matches: 2. This CDR3 comprises 13 residues. For the CDR3, the DNA is TGTGCCAGTAGTATGGACAGGTTCTACGAGCAGTACTTC. This sequence encodes CASSMDRFYEQYF.

The rearrangement joins TRBV9 to TRBJ1-2; TRBD1 is a possible D gene (5 bases). Germline values: CDR1 SGDLS, CDR2 YYNGEE. Trimming shortened V by 3 bases and J by 4 bases, and 19 bases separated the two germline ends. This CDR3 is built from 16 residues. The CDR3 nucleotides are TGTGCCAGCAGCGGCCCATGGGGCAGGAACACCTATGGCTACACCTTC. It yields the protein CASSGPWGRNTYGYTF.

This chain uses TRBV27 with TRBJ1-2, with D tentatively TRBD1 (6 bases). V lost 6 bases, J lost 4 bases, and 15 bases lay in between. The CDR3 extends over 14 amino acids. Germline lookup yields CDR1 MNHEY and CDR2 SMNVEV (reference sequence). The CDR3 protein is CASSWGGRVYGYTF. CDR3 in DNA: TGTGCCAGCAGCTGGGGGGGCCGGGTCTATGGCTACACCTTC.

The genes are TRBV5-4 and TRBJ2-7; 14 bases map to TRBD2. The CDR3 is 16 amino acids. After removal of 2 bases from V and 2 bases from J, the junction contained 3 bases not matched to a gene. Germline lookup yields CDR1 SGHNT and CDR2 YYREEE (reference sequence). The CDR3 reads CASSFGLAGGAYEQYF. In DNA, the CDR3 is TGTGCCAGCAGCTTCGGACTAGCGGGAGGTGCCTACGAGCAGTACTTC.

The V call is TRBV7-2, the J call TRBJ1-4; maybe TRBD1 (6 bases). The CDR3 is made up of 14 amino acids. Germline V CDR1 and CDR2: SGHTA, FQGNSA. V was pared by 4 bases and J by 5 bases, with 11 bases between. In nucleotides, the CDR3 is TGTGCCAGCAGCTCAACAGGGTTCAATGAAAAACTGTTTTTT. As protein: CASSSTGFNEKLFF.

V gene TRBV28 combines with J gene TRBJ1-4, with 7 bases aligning to TRBD1. Germline V lookup: CDR1 MDHEN, CDR2 SYDVKM. The ends lost 5 bases at V and 3 bases at J; junction bases unmatched: 6. The CDR3 extends over 15 amino acids. The DNA for the CDR3 is TGTGCCAGCAGTCCCTGGGGGACAGCTAATGAAAAACTGTTTTTT. It is translated as CASSPWGTANEKLFF.

The V and J genes are TRBV7-3 and TRBJ2-3; 10 nucleotides align to TRBD2. CDR1 is SGHTA, CDR2 FQGTGA, per germline. The CDR3 spans 15 residues. Trimming cost V 5 bases and J 3 bases; bases outside gene matches: 5. This CDR3 is CASSNEREGTDTQYF. The CDR3 DNA reads TGTGCCAGCAGCAACGAGCGGGAGGGGACAGATACGCAGTATTTT.

The chain joins TRBV7-6 to TRBJ2-7; 7 nucleotides match TRBD1. Germline V gives CDR1 SGHVS, CDR2 FNYEAQ. The CDR3 extends over 13 amino acids. The ends lost 5 bases at V and 6 bases at J; junction bases unmatched: 7. The CDR3 region is CASSPGTDREQYF. The CDR3 DNA follows: TGTGCCAGCAGCCCCGGGACAGACCGCGAGCAGTACTTC.

The CDR3 is CASSPDRAGANVLTF. CDR3 DNA: TGTGCCAGTAGTCCGGACAGGGCTGGGGCCAACGTCCTGACTTTC. The rearrangement links TRBV19 to TRBJ2-6, with TRBD1 matching over 8 bases. The CDR3 sequence is 15 residues long. J gave up 2 bases and V 5 bases, and 2 bases lay outside the gene matches. Germline assignment: CDR1 LNHDA and CDR2 SQIVND (reference sequence).

The V and J genes are TRBV27 and TRBJ2-2; no clear D. The CDR3 is 19 residues long. With 0 bases removed from V and 2 bases from J, the gap between germline ends came to 19 bases. Germline V gene lookup returns CDR1 MNHEY and CDR2 SMNVEV (reference sequence). The CDR3 spells CASSLSSFTRQINTGELFF. The CDR3 region has the DNA TGTGCCAGCAGTTTATCGAGTTTCACGCGGCAGATTAACACCGGGGAGCTGTTTTTT.

The rearrangement links TRBV6-1 to TRBJ1-5, with a tentative D call TRBD1 (6 bases). The CDR3 has 14 residues. Germline V lookup: CDR1 MNHNS, CDR2 SASEGT. Trimming stripped 1 base from V and 5 bases from J, with 9 bases between. The CDR3 DNA reads TGTGCCAGCAGTGAAGGGGACAACTATCAGCCCCAGCATTTT. Translating it yields CASSEGDNYQPQHF.

This chain joins TRBV7-2 and TRBJ1-1; D is unresolved. V was clipped by 5 bases and J by 1 base, with 11 bases between them. This CDR3 has 14 residues. The germline V gene has CDR1 SGHTA and CDR2 FQGNSA. The CDR3 loop reads CASSPPPENTEAFF. The CDR3 bases are TGTGCCAGCAGCCCGCCCCCAGAGAACACTGAAGCTTTCTTT.

The chain recombines TRBV28 with TRBJ1-1; tentatively, D is TRBD1 (5 bases). The CDR3 runs to 14 residues. V was cut by 5 bases and J by 3 bases, with 13 bases left in between. Germline assignment: CDR1 MDHEN and CDR2 SYDVKM. CDR3 sequence: CASSPHRLDTEAFF. The CDR3 DNA reads TGTGCCAGCAGTCCACACAGGCTCGACACTGAAGCTTTCTTT.

The chain is built from TRBV7-2 and TRBJ2-1; maybe TRBD2 (5 bases). Germline V gene lookup returns CDR1 SGHTA and CDR2 FQGNSA. The ends were cut back, 5 bases at V and 9 bases at J, with 20 bases in the middle. The CDR3 is made up of 15 amino acids. Written as DNA, the CDR3 is TGTGCCAGCAGCACCTCCTCGGACTCCCGCAGTGAGCAGTTCTTC. It codes for CASSTSSDSRSEQFF.

This chain connects TRBV7-2 to TRBJ2-7; 9 bases are shared with TRBD2. Germline V gene sequence: CDR1 SGHTA, CDR2 FQGNSA. The trim removed 5 bases at V and 4 bases at J, leaving 9 bases unmatched. This CDR3 is 15 amino acids long. The CDR3 region is CASSQRGGRGYEQYF. The CDR3 DNA follows: TGTGCCAGCAGCCAGCGGGGCGGGAGGGGTTACGAGCAGTACTTC.

V gene TRBV28 combines with J gene TRBJ1-1; no firm D call. V was shortened by 3 bases and J by 0 bases, with 11 bases between the two germline ends. The CDR3 contains 15 residues. Germline CDR1 MDHEN, CDR2 SYDVKM. CDR3 protein: CASSFTTAMNTEAFF. The CDR3 bases are TGTGCCAGCAGTTTTACGACTGCAATGAACACTGAAGCTTTCTTT.